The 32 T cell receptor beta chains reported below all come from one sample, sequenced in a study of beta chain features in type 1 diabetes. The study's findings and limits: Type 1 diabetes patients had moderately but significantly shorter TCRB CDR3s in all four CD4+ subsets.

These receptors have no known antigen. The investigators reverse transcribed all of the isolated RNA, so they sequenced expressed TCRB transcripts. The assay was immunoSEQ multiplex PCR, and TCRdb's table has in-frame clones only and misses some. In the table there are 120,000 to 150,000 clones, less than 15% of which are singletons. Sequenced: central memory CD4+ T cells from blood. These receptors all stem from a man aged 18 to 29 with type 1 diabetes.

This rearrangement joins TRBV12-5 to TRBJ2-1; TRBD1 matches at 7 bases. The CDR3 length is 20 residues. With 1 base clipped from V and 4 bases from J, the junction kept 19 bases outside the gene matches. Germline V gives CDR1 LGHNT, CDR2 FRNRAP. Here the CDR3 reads CASGLAHGGIGGAGYNEQFF. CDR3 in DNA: TGTGCTAGTGGTTTGGCACACGGCGGTATAGGGGGCGCCGGGTACAATGAGCAGTTCTTC.

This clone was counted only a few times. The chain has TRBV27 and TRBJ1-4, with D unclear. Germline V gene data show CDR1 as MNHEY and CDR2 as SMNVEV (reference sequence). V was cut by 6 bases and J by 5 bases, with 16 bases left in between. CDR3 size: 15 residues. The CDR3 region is CASSPTDGGNEKLFF. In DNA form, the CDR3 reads TGTGCCAGCAGCCCGACGGACGGTGGGAATGAAAAACTGTTTTTT.

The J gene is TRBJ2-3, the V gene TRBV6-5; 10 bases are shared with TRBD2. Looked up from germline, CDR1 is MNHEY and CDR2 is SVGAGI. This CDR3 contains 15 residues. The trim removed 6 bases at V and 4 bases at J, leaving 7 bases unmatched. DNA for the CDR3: TGTGCCAGCAGGCGGGGGCTAGCGGGGGCAGATACGCAGTATTTT. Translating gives CASRRGLAGADTQYF.

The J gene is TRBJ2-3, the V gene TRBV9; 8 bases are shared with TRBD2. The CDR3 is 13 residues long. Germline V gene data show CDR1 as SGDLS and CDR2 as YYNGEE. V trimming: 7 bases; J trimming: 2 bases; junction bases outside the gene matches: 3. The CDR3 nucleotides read TGTGCCAGCGGTAGCGGGAACACAGATACGCAGTATTTT. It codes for CASGSGNTDTQYF.

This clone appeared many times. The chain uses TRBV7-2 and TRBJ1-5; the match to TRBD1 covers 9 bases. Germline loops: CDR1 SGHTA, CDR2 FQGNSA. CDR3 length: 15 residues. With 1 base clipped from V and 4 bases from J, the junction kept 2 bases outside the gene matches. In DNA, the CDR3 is TGTGCCAGCAGCTTAGTGGGGACAGGGAATCAGCCCCAGCATTTT. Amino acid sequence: CASSLVGTGNQPQHF.

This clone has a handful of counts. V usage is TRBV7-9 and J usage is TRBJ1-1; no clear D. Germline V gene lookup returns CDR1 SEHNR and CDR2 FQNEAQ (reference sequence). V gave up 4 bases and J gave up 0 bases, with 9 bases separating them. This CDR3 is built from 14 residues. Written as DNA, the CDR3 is TGTGCCAGCAGCTCATTAGCAGTGAACACTGAAGCTTTCTTT. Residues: CASSSLAVNTEAFF.

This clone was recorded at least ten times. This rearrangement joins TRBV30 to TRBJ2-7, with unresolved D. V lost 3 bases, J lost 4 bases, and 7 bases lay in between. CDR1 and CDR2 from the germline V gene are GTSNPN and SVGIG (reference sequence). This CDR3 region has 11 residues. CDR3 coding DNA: TGTGCCTGGAGCGGCCAGTACGAGCAGTACTTC. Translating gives CAWSGQYEQYF.

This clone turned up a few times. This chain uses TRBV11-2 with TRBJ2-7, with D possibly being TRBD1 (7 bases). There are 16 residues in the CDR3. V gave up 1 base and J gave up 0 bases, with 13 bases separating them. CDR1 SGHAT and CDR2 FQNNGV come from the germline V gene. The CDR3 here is CASSLAGGTFSYEQYF. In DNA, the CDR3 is TGTGCCAGCAGCTTAGCAGGGGGGACCTTCTCCTACGAGCAGTACTTC.

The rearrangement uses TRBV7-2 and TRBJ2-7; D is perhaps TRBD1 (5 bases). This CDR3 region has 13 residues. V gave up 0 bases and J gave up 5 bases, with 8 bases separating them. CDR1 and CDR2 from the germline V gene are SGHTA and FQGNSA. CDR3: CASSLAFRDEQYF. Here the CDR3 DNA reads TGTGCCAGCAGCTTAGCTTTCAGGGACGAGCAGTACTTC.

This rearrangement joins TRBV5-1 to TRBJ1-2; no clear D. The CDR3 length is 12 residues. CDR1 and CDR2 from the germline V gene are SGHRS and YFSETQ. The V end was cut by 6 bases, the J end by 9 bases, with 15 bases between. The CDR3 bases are TGCGCCAGCACGCCACAGATACTCTGCTACACCTTC. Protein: CASTPQILCYTF.

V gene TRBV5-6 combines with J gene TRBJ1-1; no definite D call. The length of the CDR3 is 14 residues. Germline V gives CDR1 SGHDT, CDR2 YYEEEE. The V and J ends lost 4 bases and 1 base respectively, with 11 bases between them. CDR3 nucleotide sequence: TGTGCCAGCAGCGCAGGACTGACGAACACTGAAGCTTTCTTT. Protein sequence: CASSAGLTNTEAFF. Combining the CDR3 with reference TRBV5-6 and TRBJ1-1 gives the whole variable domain DAGVTQSPTHLIKTRGQQVTLRCSPKSGHDTVSWYQQALGQGPQFIFQYYEEEERQRGNFPDRFSGHQFPNYSSELNVNALLLGDSALYLCASSAGLTNTEAFFGQGTRLTVV.

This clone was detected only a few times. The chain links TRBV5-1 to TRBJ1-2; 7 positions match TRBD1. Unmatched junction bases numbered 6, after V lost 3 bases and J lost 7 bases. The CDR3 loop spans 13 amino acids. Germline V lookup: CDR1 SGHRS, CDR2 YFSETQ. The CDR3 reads CASSSGQRVGYTF. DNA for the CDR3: TGCGCCAGCAGCTCGGGACAGAGAGTTGGCTACACCTTC. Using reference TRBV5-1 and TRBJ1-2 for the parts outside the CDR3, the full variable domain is KAGVTQTPRYLIKTRGQQVTLSCSPISGHRSVSWYQQTPGQGLQFLFEYFSETQRNKGNFPGRFSGRQFSNSRSEMNVSTLELGDSALYLCASSSGQRVGYTFGSGTRLTVV.

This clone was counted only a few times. CDR3 sequence: CASSPIDRPNTEAFF. The CDR3 nucleotides read TGTGCCAGCAGCCCCATAGACAGGCCTAACACTGAAGCTTTCTTT. The chain has TRBV7-2 and TRBJ1-1, with D possibly TRBD1 on 6 matching bases. The CDR3 spans 15 residues. Per germline, CDR1 SGHTA and CDR2 FQGNSA. Trimming left V 5 bases short and J 2 bases short, with 15 bases between.

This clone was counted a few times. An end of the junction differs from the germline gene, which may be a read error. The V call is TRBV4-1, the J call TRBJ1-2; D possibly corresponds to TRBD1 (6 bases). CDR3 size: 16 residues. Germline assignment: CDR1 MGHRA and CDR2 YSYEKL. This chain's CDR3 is CASSQPRVDRNGGYTF. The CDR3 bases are TGTGCCAGCAGCCAACCCCGTGTCGACAGGAATGGTGGCTACACCTTC.

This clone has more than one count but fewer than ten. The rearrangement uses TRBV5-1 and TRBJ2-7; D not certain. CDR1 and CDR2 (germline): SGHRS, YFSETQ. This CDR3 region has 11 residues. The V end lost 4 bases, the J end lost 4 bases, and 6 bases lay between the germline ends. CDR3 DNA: TGCGCCAGCAGCCACAATTACGAGCAGTACTTC. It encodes CASSHNYEQYF.

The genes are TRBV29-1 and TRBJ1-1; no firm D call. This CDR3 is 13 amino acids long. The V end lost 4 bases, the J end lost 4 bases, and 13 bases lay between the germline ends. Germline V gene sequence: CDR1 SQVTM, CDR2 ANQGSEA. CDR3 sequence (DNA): TGCAGCGTTGTGCAGACGTGGGGCACTGAAGCTTTCTTT. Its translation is CSVVQTWGTEAFF.

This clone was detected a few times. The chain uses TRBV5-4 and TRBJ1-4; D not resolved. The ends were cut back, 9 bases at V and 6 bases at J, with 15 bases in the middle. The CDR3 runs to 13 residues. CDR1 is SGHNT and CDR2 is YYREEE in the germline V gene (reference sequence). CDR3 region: CAISSAVDEKLFF. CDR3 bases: TGTGCCATTAGTTCGGCGGTAGATGAAAAACTGTTTTTT.

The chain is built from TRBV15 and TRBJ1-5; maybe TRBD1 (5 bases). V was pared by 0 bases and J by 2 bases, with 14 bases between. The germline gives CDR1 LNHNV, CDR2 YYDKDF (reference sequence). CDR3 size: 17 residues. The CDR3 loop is CATSREWMGEGNQPQHF. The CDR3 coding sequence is TGTGCCACCAGCAGAGAGTGGATGGGGGAGGGCAATCAGCCCCAGCATTTT.

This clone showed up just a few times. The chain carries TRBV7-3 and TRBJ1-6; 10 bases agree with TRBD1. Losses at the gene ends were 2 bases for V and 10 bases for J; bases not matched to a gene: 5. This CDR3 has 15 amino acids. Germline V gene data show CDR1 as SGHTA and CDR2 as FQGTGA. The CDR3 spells CASSLGTGVQSPLHF. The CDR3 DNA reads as TGTGCCAGCAGCTTAGGGACAGGGGTACAGTCACCCCTCCACTTT.

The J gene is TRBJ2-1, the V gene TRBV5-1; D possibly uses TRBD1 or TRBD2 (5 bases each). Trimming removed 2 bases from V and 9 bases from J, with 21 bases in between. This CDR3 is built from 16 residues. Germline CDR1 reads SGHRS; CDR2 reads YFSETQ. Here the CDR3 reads CASSFSDTLGRGEQFF. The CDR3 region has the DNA TGCGCCAGCAGCTTCTCGGACACCCTCGGCCGGGGTGAGCAGTTCTTC. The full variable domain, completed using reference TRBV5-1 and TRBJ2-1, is KAGVTQTPRYLIKTRGQQVTLSCSPISGHRSVSWYQQTPGQGLQFLFEYFSETQRNKGNFPGRFSGRQFSNSRSEMNVSTLELGDSALYLCASSFSDTLGRGEQFFGPGTRLTVL.

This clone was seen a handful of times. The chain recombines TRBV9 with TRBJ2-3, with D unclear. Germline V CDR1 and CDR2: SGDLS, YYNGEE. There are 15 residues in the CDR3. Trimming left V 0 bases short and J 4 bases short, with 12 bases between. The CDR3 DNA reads TGTGCCAGCAGCGTAGTGTTCACTGGGGCAGATACGCAGTATTTT. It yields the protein CASSVVFTGADTQYF.

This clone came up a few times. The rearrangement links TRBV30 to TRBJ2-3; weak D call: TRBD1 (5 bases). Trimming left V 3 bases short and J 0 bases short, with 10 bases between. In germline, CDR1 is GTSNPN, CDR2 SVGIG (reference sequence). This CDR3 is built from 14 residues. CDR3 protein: CAWSRATSTDTQYF. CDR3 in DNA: TGTGCCTGGAGCAGGGCCACTAGCACAGATACGCAGTATTTT.

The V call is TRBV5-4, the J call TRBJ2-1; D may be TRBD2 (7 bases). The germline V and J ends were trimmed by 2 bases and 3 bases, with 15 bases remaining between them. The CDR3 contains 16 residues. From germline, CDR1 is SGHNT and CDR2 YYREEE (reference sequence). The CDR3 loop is CASSFSAGASYNEQFF. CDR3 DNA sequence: TGTGCCAGCAGCTTTTCGGCGGGGGCCAGCTACAATGAGCAGTTCTTC.

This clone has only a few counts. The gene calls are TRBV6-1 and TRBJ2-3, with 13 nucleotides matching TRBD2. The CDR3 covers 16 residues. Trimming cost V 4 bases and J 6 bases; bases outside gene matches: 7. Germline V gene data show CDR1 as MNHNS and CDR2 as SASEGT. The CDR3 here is CASSGGTSGAQDTQYF. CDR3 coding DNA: TGTGCCAGCAGTGGCGGGACTAGCGGGGCACAGGATACGCAGTATTTT.

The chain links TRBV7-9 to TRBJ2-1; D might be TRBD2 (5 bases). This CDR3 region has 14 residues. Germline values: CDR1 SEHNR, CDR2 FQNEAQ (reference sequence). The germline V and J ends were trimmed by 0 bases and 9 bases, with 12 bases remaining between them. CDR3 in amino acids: CASSLAATAGEQFF. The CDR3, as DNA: TGTGCCAGCAGCTTAGCGGCCACGGCGGGTGAGCAGTTCTTC.

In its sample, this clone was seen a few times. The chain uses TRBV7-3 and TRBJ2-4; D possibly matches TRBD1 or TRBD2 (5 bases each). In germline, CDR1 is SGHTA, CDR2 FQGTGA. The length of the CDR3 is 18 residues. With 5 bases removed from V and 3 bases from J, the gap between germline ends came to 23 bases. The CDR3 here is CASSPHSVRGEGKNIQYF. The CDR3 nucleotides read TGTGCCAGCAGCCCCCACTCGGTTCGGGGCGAGGGCAAAAACATTCAGTACTTC.

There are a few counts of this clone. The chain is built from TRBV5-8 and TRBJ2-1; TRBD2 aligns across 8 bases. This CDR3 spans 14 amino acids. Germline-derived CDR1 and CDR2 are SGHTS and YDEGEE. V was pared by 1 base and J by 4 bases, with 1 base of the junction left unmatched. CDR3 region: CASSLRLAYNEQFF. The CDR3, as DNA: TGTGCCAGCAGCTTGAGACTAGCGTACAATGAGCAGTTCTTC.

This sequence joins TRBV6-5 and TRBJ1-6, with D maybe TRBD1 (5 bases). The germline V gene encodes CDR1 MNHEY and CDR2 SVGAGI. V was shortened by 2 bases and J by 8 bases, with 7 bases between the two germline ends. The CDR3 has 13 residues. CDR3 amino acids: CASSYTGDSPLHF. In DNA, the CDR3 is TGTGCCAGCAGTTACACGGGGGATTCACCCCTCCACTTT.

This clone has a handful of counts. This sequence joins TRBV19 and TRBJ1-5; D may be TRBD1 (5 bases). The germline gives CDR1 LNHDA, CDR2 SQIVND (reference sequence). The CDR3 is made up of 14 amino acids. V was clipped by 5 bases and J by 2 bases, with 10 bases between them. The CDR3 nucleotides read TGTGCCAGTAGTGGAATCAGGGGCAATCAGCCCCAGCATTTT. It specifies CASSGIRGNQPQHF.

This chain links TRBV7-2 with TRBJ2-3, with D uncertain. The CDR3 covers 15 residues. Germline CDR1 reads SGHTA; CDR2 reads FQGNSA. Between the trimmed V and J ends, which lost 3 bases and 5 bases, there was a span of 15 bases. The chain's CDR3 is CASSFLLGMGDTQYF. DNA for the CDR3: TGTGCCAGCAGCTTCTTATTAGGAATGGGAGATACGCAGTATTTT.

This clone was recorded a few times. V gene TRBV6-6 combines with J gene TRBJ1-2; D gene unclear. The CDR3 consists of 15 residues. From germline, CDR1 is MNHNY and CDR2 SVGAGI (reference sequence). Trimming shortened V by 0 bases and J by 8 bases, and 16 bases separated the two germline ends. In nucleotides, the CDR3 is TGTGCCAGCAGTTACTCGACCGCCGCCCCGGGAGGCTACACCTTC. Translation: CASSYSTAAPGGYTF.

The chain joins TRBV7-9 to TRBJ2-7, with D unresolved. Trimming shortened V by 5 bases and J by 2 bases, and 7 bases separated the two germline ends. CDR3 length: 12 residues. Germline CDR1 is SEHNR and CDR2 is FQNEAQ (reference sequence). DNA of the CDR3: TGTGCCAGCAGCCCCGGACCCTACGAGCAGTACTTC. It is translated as CASSPGPYEQYF. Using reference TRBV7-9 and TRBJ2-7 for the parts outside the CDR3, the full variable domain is DTGVSQNPRHKITKRGQNVTFRCDPISEHNRLYWYRQTLGQGPEFLTYFQNEAQLEKSRLLSDRFSAERPKGSFSTLEIQRTEQGDSAMYLCASSPGPYEQYFGPGTRLTVT.